This T cell receptor beta chain comes out of a study of T cells in Graves' hyperthyroidism and ophthalmopathy. On the study more broadly: Peripheral blood was obtained at initial diagnosis, preceding any treatment.

Germline loops: CDR1 MNHEY, CDR2 SMNVEV (reference sequence). The CDR3 extends over 13 amino acids. The germline V and J ends were trimmed by 7 bases and 4 bases, with 10 bases remaining between them. Points from the study as a whole: Researchers report that a 13 V-J model separated ophthalmopathy from stable hyperthyroidism.

As concerns this clonotype: Its antigen remains unidentified.

It was RNA transcripts that yielded the amplified TCR beta CDR3 regions. During a first-round RT-PCR of the TCR CDR3, the HTBI primer set was used. Each CDR3 protein gets one entry after TCRdb re-called the multiplex PCR reads with MiXCR. Of under 300,000 distinct CDR3 sequences listed, roughly an eighth were seen once; the top ten hold 7% to 9.5%. Not enrolled were patients with uncontrolled infection, other autoimmune disease, pregnancy or lactation. Diagnosing involved the use of clinical symptoms, serum thyroxine and TRAb, thyroid ultrasound and orbital computed tomography. Sequences were obtained from blood. The chain recombines TRBV27 with TRBJ1-4; D remains unclear. The clonotype comes from a woman aged 40 to 50 with Graves' hyperthyroidism. The CDR3 region is CASKKGLNEKLFF. CDR3 in DNA: TGTGCCAGCAAAAAAGGCCTTAATGAAAAACTGTTTTTT.